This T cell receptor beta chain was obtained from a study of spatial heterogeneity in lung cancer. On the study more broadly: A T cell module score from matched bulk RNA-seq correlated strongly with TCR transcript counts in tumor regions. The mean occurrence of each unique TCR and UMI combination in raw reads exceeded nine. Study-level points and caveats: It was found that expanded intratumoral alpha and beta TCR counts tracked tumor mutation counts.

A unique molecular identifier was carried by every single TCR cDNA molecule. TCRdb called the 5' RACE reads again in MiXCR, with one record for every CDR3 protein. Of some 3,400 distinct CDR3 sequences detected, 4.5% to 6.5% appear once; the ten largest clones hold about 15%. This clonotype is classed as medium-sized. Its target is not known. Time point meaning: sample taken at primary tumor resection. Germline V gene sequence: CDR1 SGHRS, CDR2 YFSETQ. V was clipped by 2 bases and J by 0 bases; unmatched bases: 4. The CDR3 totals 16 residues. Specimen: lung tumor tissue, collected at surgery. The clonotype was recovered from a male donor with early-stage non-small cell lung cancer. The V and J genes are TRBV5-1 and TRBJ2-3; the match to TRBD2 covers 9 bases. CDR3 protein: CASSLQAGGSTDTQYF. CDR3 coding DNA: TGCGCCAGCAGCTTACAAGCGGGGGGTAGCACAGATACGCAGTATTTT.